A selection of T cell receptor beta chains follows, all from one sample in a study of blood T cell repertoires in COVID-19. Some clones are missing from TCRdb's copy, which holds only in-frame ones; the method was immunoSEQ multiplex PCR. The data show nearly 95,000 clones, around 87% seen once. Sequenced input: peripheral blood. Source of these receptors: a human donor with acute or convalescent COVID-19. The donor label of this sample is uncertain. The CDR3 runs from the conserved cysteine through the conserved F or W. A D gene is named only where the DNA matches it firmly. Clone size is stated in some rows and not others, as once, few, many or a class when expanded.

size: -; V: TRBV7-9; D: TRBD1; J: TRBJ1-1; CDR3: CASSFSDRENTEAFF; DNA: TGTGCCAGCAGCTTCTCGGACAGGGAGAACACTGAAGCTTTCTTT
size: -; V: TRBV5-6; D: -; J: TRBJ1-2; CDR3: CASSFAPSSSRTNYGYTF; DNA: TGTGCCAGCAGCTTTGCGCCCTCCTCGAGCAGGACAAACTATGGCTACACCTTC
size: few; V: TRBV9; D: TRBD2; J: TRBJ2-6; CDR3: CASSVARGLGRPGANVLTF; DNA: TGTGCCAGCAGCGTAGCTAGGGGACTAGGTCGCCCTGGGGCCAACGTCCTGACTTTC
size: -; V: TRBV7-3; D: TRBD2; J: TRBJ2-3; CDR3: CASSLITSGGRTDTQYF; DNA: TGTGCCAGCAGCTTAATAACTAGCGGGGGACGTACAGATACGCAGTATTTT
size: -; V: TRBV5-1; D: TRBD1; J: TRBJ1-6; CDR3: CASSSSGQGISPLHF; DNA: TGCGCCAGCAGCTCCTCGGGACAGGGGATTTCACCCCTCCACTTT
size: -; V: TRBV5-4; D: -; J: TRBJ2-3; CDR3: CASSLKGRGTDTQYF; DNA: TGTGCCAGCAGCTTGAAGGGGCGCGGCACAGATACGCAGTATTTT
size: once; V: TRBV5-4; D: -; J: TRBJ1-4; CDR3: CASTPGSGKEEKLFF; DNA: TGTGCCAGCACCCCGGGATCGGGGAAAGAGGAAAAACTGTTTTTT
size: -; V: TRBV9; D: TRBD2; J: TRBJ2-5; CDR3: CASSVEAGGWETQYF; DNA: TGTGCCAGCAGCGTAGAGGCGGGGGGCTGGGAGACCCAGTACTTC
size: -; V: TRBV29-1; D: -; J: TRBJ2-7; CDR3: CSVEENNYEQYF; DNA: TGCAGCGTTGAAGAAAACAACTACGAGCAGTACTTC
size: -; V: TRBV11-2; D: TRBD1; J: TRBJ1-1; CDR3: CASRLPLGQGSETEAFF; DNA: TGTGCCAGCAGACTCCCCCTGGGACAGGGAAGTGAAACTGAAGCTTTCTTT
size: -; V: TRBV18; D: -; J: TRBJ1-2; CDR3: CASSENNRISTYGYTF; DNA: TGTGCCAGCTCAGAAAACAACAGGATTAGCACCTATGGCTACACCTTC
size: -; V: TRBV7-2; D: TRBD2; J: TRBJ2-6; CDR3: CASSASGRVSGANVLTF; DNA: TGTGCCAGCAGCGCTAGCGGGAGAGTCTCTGGGGCCAACGTCCTGACTTTC
size: -; V: TRBV28; D: -; J: TRBJ2-3; CDR3: CASSLDTQYF; DNA: TGTGCCAGCAGCCTAGATACGCAGTATTTT
size: -; V: TRBV18; D: TRBD2; J: TRBJ2-3; CDR3: CASSPPSGVPDTQYF; DNA: TGTGCCAGCTCACCACCTAGCGGGGTTCCCGATACGCAGTATTTT
size: -; V: TRBV2; D: -; J: TRBJ2-7; CDR3: CASCFGPGDEQYF; DNA: TGTGCCAGCTGCTTCGGCCCCGGGGACGAGCAGTACTTC
size: once; V: TRBV3-1/TRBV3-2; D: -; J: TRBJ1-3; CDR3: CASSQARGSGNTIYF; DNA: TGTGCCAGCAGCCAAGCTAGGGGCTCTGGAAACACCATATATTTT
size: -; V: TRBV10-3; D: TRBD1; J: TRBJ2-4; CDR3: CAISEYRQGASKNIQYF; DNA: TGTGCCATCAGTGAGTATCGACAGGGGGCGTCCAAAAACATTCAGTACTTC
size: -; V: TRBV27; D: TRBD1; J: TRBJ1-4; CDR3: CASKEGDSRGRLFF; DNA: TGTGCCAGCAAGGAGGGGGACAGCAGGGGACGACTGTTTTTT
size: -; V: TRBV7-2; D: -; J: TRBJ2-7; CDR3: CASSLRYTKGHRLSYEQYF; DNA: TGTGCCAGCAGCTTAAGGTATACGAAGGGTCACCGACTATCCTACGAGCAGTACTTC
size: -; V: TRBV9; D: TRBD1; J: TRBJ1-1; CDR3: CASSRTGNTEAFF; DNA: TGTGCCAGCAGCCGGACAGGGAACACTGAAGCTTTCTTT
size: -; V: TRBV30; D: TRBD1; J: TRBJ1-3; CDR3: CAGDRAGNTIYF; DNA: TGTGCCGGGGACAGGGCTGGAAACACCATATATTTT
size: -; V: TRBV12-3/TRBV12-4; D: TRBD1; J: TRBJ2-5; CDR3: CASRPLQGETQYF; DNA: TGTGCCAGCAGGCCCTTACAGGGGGAGACCCAGTACTTC
size: -; V: TRBV28; D: TRBD1; J: TRBJ1-1; CDR3: CASSLEGAVLNTEAFF; DNA: TGTGCCAGCAGTTTAGAGGGGGCAGTGCTGAACACTGAAGCTTTCTTT
size: -; V: TRBV5-8; D: TRBD2; J: TRBJ2-4; CDR3: CASSTRLAGGVDIQYF; DNA: TGTGCCAGCAGCACCCGACTAGCGGGGGGGGTAGACATTCAGTACTTC
size: -; V: TRBV5-1; D: TRBD1; J: TRBJ2-3; CDR3: CASSNGQDADTQYF; DNA: TGCGCCAGCAGCAACGGACAGGACGCAGATACGCAGTATTTT
size: -; V: TRBV27; D: -; J: TRBJ2-7; CDR3: CASRSTDLYEQYF; DNA: TGTGCCAGCAGATCGACAGACCTCTACGAGCAGTACTTC
size: -; V: TRBV6-5; D: -; J: TRBJ1-1; CDR3: CASNSGGNTEAFF; DNA: TGTGCCAGCAACAGCGGGGGGAACACTGAAGCTTTCTTT
size: -; V: TRBV28; D: -; J: TRBJ2-7; CDR3: CASSSFQDRGFEQYF; DNA: TGTGCCAGCAGCTCGTTCCAGGACAGAGGTTTCGAGCAGTACTTC
size: -; V: TRBV10-1; D: TRBD2; J: TRBJ2-2; CDR3: CASSPTGGTGELFF; DNA: TGCGCCAGCAGCCCGACGGGGGGTACCGGGGAGCTGTTTTTT
size: -; V: TRBV6-5; D: TRBD2; J: TRBJ2-1; CDR3: CASTRSGGGQGEQFF; DNA: TGTGCCAGCACCAGGAGCGGGGGGGGGCAAGGGGAGCAGTTCTTC
size: once; V: TRBV3-1/TRBV3-2; D: TRBD2; J: TRBJ2-3; CDR3: CASSQRLAGTTTSTDTQYF; DNA: TGTGCCAGCAGCCAAAGACTAGCGGGGACTACCACTAGCACAGATACGCAGTATTTT
size: -; V: TRBV5-8; D: -; J: TRBJ1-2; CDR3: CASSPRANYGYTF; DNA: TGTGCCAGCAGCCCTCGAGCAAACTATGGCTACACCTTC
size: -; V: TRBV7-9; D: TRBD1; J: TRBJ1-2; CDR3: CASSLTGTANYGYTF; DNA: TGTGCCAGCAGCCTTACCGGGACAGCTAATTATGGCTACACCTTC
size: -; V: TRBV3-1/TRBV3-2; D: -; J: TRBJ2-3; CDR3: CASSPNLDTQYF; DNA: TGTGCCAGCAGCCCCAATTTAGATACGCAGTATTTT
size: -; V: TRBV14; D: TRBD2; J: TRBJ2-1; CDR3: CASSQDLPSGGASYNEQFF; DNA: TGTGCCAGCAGCCAAGATCTTCCTAGCGGGGGGGCTAGCTACAATGAGCAGTTCTTC
size: -; V: TRBV11-2; D: TRBD1; J: TRBJ2-3; CDR3: CASSPGQRTTDTQYF; DNA: TGTGCCAGCAGCCCGGGACAGAGAACCACAGATACGCAGTATTTT
size: -; V: TRBV10-2; D: -; J: TRBJ1-1; CDR3: CASSEGSGNTEAFF; DNA: TGCGCCAGCAGTGAGGGGTCAGGGAACACTGAAGCTTTCTTT
size: few; V: TRBV30; D: -; J: TRBJ1-2; CDR3: CAWSVPWPSGYGYTF; DNA: TGTGCCTGGAGTGTACCCTGGCCCTCGGGCTATGGCTACACCTTC
size: -; V: TRBV28; D: TRBD1; J: TRBJ2-7; CDR3: CASSLSRQGSYEQYF; DNA: TGTGCCAGCAGTTTATCTCGACAGGGGTCCTACGAGCAGTACTTC
size: few; V: TRBV28; D: -; J: TRBJ1-2; CDR3: CASSETRDYGYTF; DNA: TGTGCCAGCAGTGAAACCCGGGACTATGGCTACACCTTC
size: -; V: TRBV5-1; D: -; J: TRBJ1-2; CDR3: CASSLGFGGNYGYTF; DNA: TGCGCCAGCAGCTTGGGGTTTGGCGGGAACTATGGCTACACCTTC
size: -; V: TRBV5-4; D: -; J: TRBJ2-6; CDR3: CASSFASGANVLTF; DNA: TGTGCCAGCAGCTTTGCGTCCGGGGCCAACGTCCTGACTTTC
size: -; V: TRBV10-2; D: TRBD1; J: TRBJ1-5; CDR3: CASSEQGAPGPQHF; DNA: TGCGCCAGCAGTGAACAGGGGGCACCAGGGCCCCAGCATTTT
size: -; V: TRBV9; D: -; J: TRBJ1-2; CDR3: CASSGIQISYGYTF; DNA: TGTGCCAGCAGCGGAATCCAGATTTCCTATGGCTACACCTTC
size: -; V: TRBV5-1; D: TRBD1; J: TRBJ2-1; CDR3: CASSTTGTGDDNEQFF; DNA: TGCGCCAGCAGTACTACCGGGACAGGGGATGACAATGAGCAGTTCTTC
size: -; V: TRBV15; D: -; J: TRBJ2-5; CDR3: CATSRDPGGGETQYF; DNA: TGTGCCACCAGCAGAGATCCGGGGGGCGGTGAGACCCAGTACTTC
size: -; V: TRBV11-3; D: -; J: TRBJ1-1; CDR3: CASSPSRATEAFF; DNA: TGTGCCAGCAGCCCTTCCAGGGCCACTGAAGCTTTCTTT
size: -; V: TRBV12-3/TRBV12-4; D: -; J: TRBJ1-3; CDR3: CASRRLAGNTIYF; DNA: TGTGCCAGCAGACGGTTAGCTGGAAACACCATATATTTT
size: -; V: TRBV5-6; D: TRBD1; J: TRBJ1-2; CDR3: CASSRTGVNDGYTF; DNA: TGTGCCAGCAGCCGTACAGGGGTGAACGATGGCTACACCTTC
size: -; V: TRBV5-8; D: TRBD2; J: TRBJ2-1; CDR3: CASSSLGGQIQYNEQFF; DNA: TGTGCCAGCAGCTCCCTGGGAGGGCAGATACAATACAATGAGCAGTTCTTC
size: -; V: TRBV2; D: -; J: TRBJ2-5; CDR3: CASSATPLQETQYF; DNA: TGTGCCAGCAGTGCGACACCCTTACAAGAGACCCAGTACTTC
size: -; V: TRBV19; D: -; J: TRBJ1-1; CDR3: CASSVLTGTEAFF; DNA: TGTGCCAGTAGTGTGCTCACAGGGACTGAAGCTTTCTTT
size: once; V: TRBV6-1; D: -; J: TRBJ2-2; CDR3: CASSDGQGGPGELFF; DNA: TGTGCCAGCAGTGATGGTCAGGGGGGTCCCGGGGAGCTGTTTTTT
size: -; V: TRBV28; D: -; J: TRBJ2-1; CDR3: CASRGGGLAVNNEQFF; DNA: TGTGCCAGCCGTGGGGGGGGGCTAGCGGTTAACAATGAGCAGTTCTTC
size: -; V: TRBV5-1; D: TRBD1; J: TRBJ1-1; CDR3: CASSLGTGKHTEAFF; DNA: TGCGCCAGCAGCTTGGGGACAGGGAAACACACTGAAGCTTTCTTT
size: -; V: TRBV6-5; D: TRBD1; J: TRBJ1-1; CDR3: CASTRDRGRITEAFF; DNA: TGTGCCAGCACCAGGGACAGGGGGCGCATCACTGAAGCTTTCTTT
size: once; V: TRBV10-3; D: TRBD1; J: TRBJ2-2; CDR3: CAISRDRGATGELFF; DNA: TGTGCCATCAGCCGTGACAGGGGAGCCACCGGGGAGCTGTTTTTT